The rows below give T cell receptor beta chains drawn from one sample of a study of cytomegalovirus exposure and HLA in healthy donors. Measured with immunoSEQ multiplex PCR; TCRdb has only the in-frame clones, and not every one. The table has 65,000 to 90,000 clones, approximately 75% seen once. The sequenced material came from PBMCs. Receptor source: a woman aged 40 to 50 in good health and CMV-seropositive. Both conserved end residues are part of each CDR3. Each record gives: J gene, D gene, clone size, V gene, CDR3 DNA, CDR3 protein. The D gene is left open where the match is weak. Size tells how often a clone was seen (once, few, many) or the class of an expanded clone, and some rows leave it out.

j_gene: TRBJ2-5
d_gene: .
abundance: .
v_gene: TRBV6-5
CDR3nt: TGTGCCAGCAGTTACTCGTCCCACGGGTTCCAAGAGACCCAGTACTTC
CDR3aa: CASSYSSHGFQETQYF

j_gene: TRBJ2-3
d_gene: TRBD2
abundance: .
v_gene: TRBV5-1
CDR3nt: TGCGCCAGCAGTTATAGCGGGGGCACAGATACGCAGTATTTT
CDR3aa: CASSYSGGTDTQYF

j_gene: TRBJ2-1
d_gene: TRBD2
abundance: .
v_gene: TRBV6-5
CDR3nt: TGTGCCAGCAGTTACGTCGGGGGGGCGCGGTTCAATGAGCAGTTCTTC
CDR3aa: CASSYVGGARFNEQFF

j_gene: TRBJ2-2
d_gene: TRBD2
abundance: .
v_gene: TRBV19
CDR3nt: TGTGCCAGTAGTATAGTTCGGGGGGATGCCGGGGAGCTGTTTTTT
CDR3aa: CASSIVRGDAGELFF

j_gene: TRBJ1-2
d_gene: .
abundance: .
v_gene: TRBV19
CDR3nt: TGTGCCAGTAGTATTAACCCAGGCGGCTACACCTTC
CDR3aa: CASSINPGGYTF

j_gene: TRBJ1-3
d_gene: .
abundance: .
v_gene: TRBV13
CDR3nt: TGTGCCAGCAGCTTAGGCCCTCCTGGAAACACCATATATTTT
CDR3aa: CASSLGPPGNTIYF

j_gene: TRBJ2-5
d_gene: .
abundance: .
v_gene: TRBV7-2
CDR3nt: TGTGCCAGCACCCTTATCGGAGAGACCCAGTACTTC
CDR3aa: CASTLIGETQYF

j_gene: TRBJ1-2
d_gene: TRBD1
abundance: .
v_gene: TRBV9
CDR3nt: TGTGCCAGCAGCATATACGGAGGGACAGGGAGCTACACCTTC
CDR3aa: CASSIYGGTGSYTF

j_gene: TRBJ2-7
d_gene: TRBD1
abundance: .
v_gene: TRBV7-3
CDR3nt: TGTGCCAGCAGCGCCCGACAGGGAGCGCCCTACGAGCAGTACTTC
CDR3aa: CASSARQGAPYEQYF

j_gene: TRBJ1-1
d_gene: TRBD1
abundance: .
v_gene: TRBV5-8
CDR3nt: TGTGCCAGCAGCTGGGACAGGGGGGACACTGAAGCTTTCTTT
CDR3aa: CASSWDRGDTEAFF

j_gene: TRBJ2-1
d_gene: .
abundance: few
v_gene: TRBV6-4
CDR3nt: TGTGCCAGCAGTGAAGCATCTCAAGATGAGCAGTTCTTC
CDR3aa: CASSEASQDEQFF